This entry concerns a single TCR beta chain. These data originate in a study of blood T cell repertoires in COVID-19. Study summary: PBMCs, B-cell-depleted T cells, or T cells were the source of the cDNA or gDNA that made up the material.

Participants had their cohort set by participant-reported clinical history. A COVID-19 case was met by exposed participants within 2 weeks before study entry. The germline V gene encodes CDR1 MNHNS and CDR2 SASEGT. The junction had 6 bases not matched to a gene; V was cut back by 6 bases and J by 5 bases. The CDR3 runs to 13 residues. Original data processing: The authors estimated nucleated cell counts from reference gene primer amplification. Assay: immunoSEQ multiplex PCR; the TCRdb copy retains only in-frame clones and omits some. For V, J and clone size, that table is used; D and trimming come from the DNA. The sample lists around 250,000 clones, 82% occurring once.

V and J are TRBV6-1 and TRBJ1-1, with 7 bases lining up with TRBD1. The material sequenced was PBMCs or T cells enriched from blood (not recorded which). The sequence came from a man aged 35-49 years who had been exposed to COVID-19. For the CDR3, the DNA is TGTGCCAGCAGAGAACGGGACAGTACTGAAGCTTTCTTT. Its translation: CASRERDSTEAFF.